One sample yielded the 21 T cell receptor beta chains listed below, sequenced in a study of Ad26.COV2.S vaccination and SARS-CoV-2 variants. Described treatment: about 20 received Ad26.COV2.S at low or high dose, single or two shots; roughly five received placebo; per-sample allocation not given. Collection of the samples took place on day 63 after the first injection of vaccine or placebo. Measured with immunoSEQ multiplex PCR; TCRdb has only the in-frame clones, and not every one. The table shows roughly 320,000 clones, with around 87% occurring only once. The sample was peripheral blood, taken in a trial of Ad26.COV2.S vaccine versus placebo. Source of these receptors: a person between 18 and 65 years old who received the Ad26.COV2.S COVID-19 vaccine or a placebo.

This clone was recorded at least ten times. At the DNA level, this CDR3 is encoded by other sequences in the same sample as well. J is TRBJ1-1 and V is TRBV7-9; no reliable D call. Germline V CDR1 and CDR2: SEHNR, FQNEAQ (reference sequence). The CDR3 extends over 13 amino acids. Trimming took off 1 base at V and 4 bases at J, with 7 bases between the two ends. CDR3 nucleotides: TGTGCCAGCAGCTTAGATGTTGGCACTGAAGCTTTCTTT. Amino acids: CASSLDVGTEAFF.

As regards this clone: Other DNA sequences within the sample encode an identical CDR3. The rearrangement links TRBV3-1 (or the pseudogene TRBV3-2) to TRBJ1-4, with D unresolved. Trimming took off 1 base at V and 8 bases at J, with 5 bases between the two ends. The CDR3 contains 12 residues. Germline V CDR1 and CDR2: LGHDT, YNNKEL (reference sequence). CDR3 sequence reads: CASSQVGEKLFF. The CDR3 DNA reads as TGTGCCAGCAGCCAAGTCGGCGAAAAACTGTTTTTT.

This clone was recorded only once. This rearrangement joins TRBV12-3 or TRBV12-4 to TRBJ2-4, with 10 bases fitting TRBD1. The V gene end was trimmed by 3 bases and the J gene end by 16 bases; junction bases not matched to a gene: 3. This CDR3 has 11 amino acids. The CDR3 DNA reads TGTGCCAGCAGTTTGGGACAGGGGAATTACTTC. Its translation is CASSLGQGNYF.

This sequence joins TRBV5-5 and TRBJ2-5; a weak D match, TRBD2 (6 bases). This CDR3 is 14 amino acids long. Germline V gives CDR1 SGHKS, CDR2 YYEKEE (reference sequence). The V end was cut by 6 bases, the J end by 3 bases, with 15 bases between. In DNA form, the CDR3 reads TGTGCCAGCAACAGAGGGCTAGCGAAAGAGACCCAGTACTTC. It specifies CASNRGLAKETQYF. Using reference TRBV5-5 and TRBJ2-5 for the parts outside the CDR3, the full variable domain is DAGVTQSPTHLIKTRGQQVTLRCSPISGHKSVSWYQQVLGQGPQFIFQYYEKEERGRGNFPDRFSARQFPNYSSELNVNALLLGDSALYLCASNRGLAKETQYFGPGTRLLVL.

The chain is built from TRBV2 and TRBJ2-1; D assignment may be TRBD1 or TRBD2 (6 bases each). Trimming stripped 4 bases from V and 5 bases from J, with 15 bases between. This CDR3 is 15 amino acids long. Germline V CDR1 and CDR2: SNHLY, FYNNEI. CDR3: CASSGRDITDNEQFF. CDR3 coding DNA: TGTGCCAGCAGTGGGCGGGACATCACGGACAATGAGCAGTTCTTC.

CDR3 residues: CASSAHRDQETQYF. CDR3 in DNA: TGTGCCAGCAGCGCCCACAGGGACCAAGAGACCCAGTACTTC. The chain carries TRBV3-1 (or the pseudogene TRBV3-2) and TRBJ2-5; D might be TRBD1 (6 bases). Per the germline V gene, CDR1 is LGHDT and CDR2 is YNNKEL (reference sequence). This CDR3 comprises 14 residues. V lost 5 bases and J lost 0, with 10 bases in between.

V usage is TRBV11-2 and J usage is TRBJ2-7; D tentatively reads TRBD1 or TRBD2 (5 bases each). Trimming left V 5 bases short and J 0 bases short, with 17 bases between. The CDR3 contains 16 residues. Germline V lookup: CDR1 SGHAT, CDR2 FQNNGV. CDR3 nucleotide sequence: TGTGCCAGCAGCCCCAATAATCTGGGGGACTCCTACGAGCAGTACTTC. It yields the protein CASSPNNLGDSYEQYF.

This chain joins TRBV5-1 and TRBJ2-7; 7 nucleotides line up with TRBD1. The germline V gene has CDR1 SGHRS and CDR2 YFSETQ. The CDR3 loop spans 14 amino acids. V lost 4 bases, J lost 3 bases, and 7 bases stayed unmatched. CDR3 protein: CASSPDRNFYEQYF. The CDR3, as DNA: TGCGCCAGCAGCCCGGACAGGAATTTCTACGAGCAGTACTTC.

The chain has TRBV7-8 and TRBJ2-1; 10 nucleotides line up with TRBD1. V dropped 5 bases and J dropped 6; count of bases not matched to a gene: 4. Germline V gene sequence: CDR1 SGHVS, CDR2 FQNEAQ. The CDR3 loop spans 14 amino acids. CDR3 protein: CASSPRTGGNEQFF. The CDR3 bases are TGTGCCAGCAGCCCTCGGACAGGGGGCAATGAGCAGTTCTTC.

V is TRBV27 and J is TRBJ2-7; 9 bases match TRBD2. V lost 8 bases and J lost 1; bases outside the gene matches: 6. The CDR3 runs to 14 residues. The germline V gene encodes CDR1 MNHEY and CDR2 SMNVEV (reference sequence). CDR3 amino acids: CASQWTSDSYEQYF. CDR3 DNA sequence: TGTGCCAGCCAATGGACTAGCGATTCCTACGAGCAGTACTTC.

The V and J genes are TRBV4-1 and TRBJ2-7, with a possible D match to TRBD1 (5 bases). Germline V gene data show CDR1 as MGHRA and CDR2 as YSYEKL. This CDR3 contains 17 residues. Trimming removed 1 base at V and 3 bases at J, with 19 bases between. The CDR3 sequence: CASSQVTPVDTDYEQYF. Here the CDR3 DNA reads TGCGCCAGCAGCCAAGTGACACCGGTGGACACCGACTACGAGCAGTACTTC.

The genes are TRBV11-2 and TRBJ2-1; 7 positions match TRBD1. The CDR3 is 18 amino acids. CDR1 and CDR2 from the germline V gene are SGHAT and FQNNGV. V dropped 5 bases and J dropped 0; count of bases not matched to a gene: 13. CDR3 coding DNA: TGTGCCAGCAGCCAGGGGGTGGGGAGCTATAGCTCCTACAATGAGCAGTTCTTC. It codes for CASSQGVGSYSSYNEQFF.

This chain joins TRBV4-2 and TRBJ1-3; D is unclear. CDR3 length: 13 residues. V was trimmed by 0 bases and J by 7 bases, leaving 7 bases between them. Germline V gene data show CDR1 as LGHNA and CDR2 as YNFKEQ. Written as DNA, the CDR3 is TGTGCCAGCAGCCAAGATCGTAGTAACACCATATATTTT. Protein: CASSQDRSNTIYF.

This clone has a single count. This sequence joins TRBV15 and TRBJ2-7; possibly TRBD1 for D (6 bases). V was cut by 0 bases and J by 6 bases, with 9 bases left in between. This CDR3 has 13 residues. Germline loops: CDR1 LNHNV, CDR2 YYDKDF (reference sequence). CDR3 protein: CATSRDRGGEQYF. As DNA, the CDR3 is TGTGCCACCAGCAGAGATAGAGGGGGCGAGCAGTACTTC.

This sequence joins TRBV6-5 and TRBJ1-1, with 7 bases aligning to TRBD1. V was clipped by 2 bases and J by 10 bases; unmatched bases: 7. CDR1 is MNHEY and CDR2 is SVGAGI in the germline V gene. This CDR3 region has 13 residues. CDR3 nucleotides: TGTGCCAGCAGTTACCGGGACAGCCTTCCAGCTTTCTTT. It yields the protein CASSYRDSLPAFF.

The chain recombines TRBV7-8 with TRBJ2-7; 11 bases line up with TRBD1. The CDR3 sequence is 14 residues long. Germline CDR1 is SGHVS and CDR2 is FQNEAQ. V shed 5 bases, J shed 3 bases, and the junction held 3 bases outside the gene matches. The CDR3 loop is CASSADRGLYEQYF. The CDR3 DNA is TGTGCCAGCAGCGCGGACAGGGGGCTCTACGAGCAGTACTTC.

This clone was counted once. This chain links TRBV18 with TRBJ1-1, with D tentatively TRBD1 (5 bases). V lost 8 bases and J lost 3, with 22 bases in between. The CDR3 extends over 16 amino acids. Per germline, CDR1 KGHSH and CDR2 LQKENI. The CDR3 nucleotides read TGTGCCAGCGACACCGGGGCCGCCCCAGCCGACACTGAAGCTTTCTTT. Its protein is CASDTGAAPADTEAFF.

The V gene is TRBV5-6, the J gene TRBJ1-5; unclear D gene. From germline, CDR1 is SGHDT and CDR2 YYEEEE. With 0 bases removed from V and 7 bases from J, the gap between germline ends came to 11 bases. CDR3 length equals 14 residues. CDR3 protein: CASSLAGVGQPQHF. CDR3 in DNA: TGTGCCAGCAGCTTGGCTGGGGTTGGACAGCCCCAGCATTTT.

The chain links TRBV25-1 to TRBJ1-4, with 10 bases aligning to TRBD1. Germline CDR1 MGHDK, CDR2 SYGVNS. CDR3 size: 14 residues. V trimming: 5 bases; J trimming: 10 bases; junction bases outside the gene matches: 7. CDR3 DNA sequence: TGTGCCAGCAGTCAAAGGGACAGGGGAGGAAAACTGTTTTTT. It yields the protein CASSQRDRGGKLFF.

V gene TRBV7-2 combines with J gene TRBJ1-6; TRBD1 matches 8 bases. V shed 5 bases and J 6 bases; nucleotides not matched to a gene: 12. This CDR3 contains 17 residues. Germline lookup yields CDR1 SGHTA and CDR2 FQGNSA. In DNA, the CDR3 is TGTGCCAGCAGCCCAATCCCGACAGGGGCGGTTAATTCACCCCTCCACTTT. It translates to CASSPIPTGAVNSPLHF.

The J gene is TRBJ1-1, the V gene TRBV13; D is undetermined. V was pared by 3 bases and J by 0 bases, with 5 bases between. CDR3 size: 13 residues. Looked up from germline, CDR1 is PRHDT and CDR2 is FYEKMQ (reference sequence). CDR3 coding DNA: TGTGCCAGCAGCTTCGGATTGAACACTGAAGCTTTCTTT. Protein product: CASSFGLNTEAFF.